This TCR beta chain was identified during a study of brain T cells in children with intractable seizures. The CDR3 length is 17 residues. Germline V gene sequence: CDR1 KGHSH, CDR2 LQKENI. V lost 8 bases, J lost 5 bases, and 20 bases stayed unmatched. TCRdb's copy holds only in-frame clones and misses some; the assay was immunoSEQ multiplex PCR. The sample carries 62,000 or so clones, approximately 95% recorded once. The genes are TRBV18 and TRBJ2-5; 7 nucleotides match TRBD2. Sequencing was performed on peripheral blood, taken at surgery. The TCR was taken from a boy under three years old with focal cortical dysplasia and intractable seizures. The CDR3 DNA follows: TGTGCCAGCGCCCCAGCAATACGACCGGGAGGCAGGGAGACCCAGTACTTC. It translates to CASAPAIRPGGRETQYF.